This T cell receptor (beta chain) was observed in a study of blood T cell repertoires in COVID-19. Overall study context: Both acute and convalescent COVID-19 samples were obtained from the United States, Italy and Spain. PBMCs, B-cell-depleted T cells, or T cells provided the cDNA or gDNA that made up the material.

The germline CDR1 and CDR2 sequences are MNHNS and SASEGT. This CDR3 comprises 15 residues. The V gene end was trimmed by 2 bases and the J gene end by 0 bases; junction bases not matched to a gene: 3. Methods used by the authors: Amplification of reference gene primers provided the estimated nucleated cell counts. The assay was immunoSEQ multiplex PCR, and TCRdb's table has in-frame clones only and misses some. From that table come the V and J calls and clone size; the DNA was used to work out D and trimming. The sample records approximately 100,000 clones, roughly two thirds being singletons. This receptor was obtained from a human donor with acute or convalescent COVID-19. The donor label of this sample is uncertain. Sequencing input: peripheral blood. The chain uses TRBV6-1 and TRBJ2-7; the match to TRBD2 covers 8 bases. The CDR3 region has the DNA TGTGCCAGCAGTGAACCGGGGGGGAGCTCCTACGAGCAGTACTTC. It codes for CASSEPGGSSYEQYF.